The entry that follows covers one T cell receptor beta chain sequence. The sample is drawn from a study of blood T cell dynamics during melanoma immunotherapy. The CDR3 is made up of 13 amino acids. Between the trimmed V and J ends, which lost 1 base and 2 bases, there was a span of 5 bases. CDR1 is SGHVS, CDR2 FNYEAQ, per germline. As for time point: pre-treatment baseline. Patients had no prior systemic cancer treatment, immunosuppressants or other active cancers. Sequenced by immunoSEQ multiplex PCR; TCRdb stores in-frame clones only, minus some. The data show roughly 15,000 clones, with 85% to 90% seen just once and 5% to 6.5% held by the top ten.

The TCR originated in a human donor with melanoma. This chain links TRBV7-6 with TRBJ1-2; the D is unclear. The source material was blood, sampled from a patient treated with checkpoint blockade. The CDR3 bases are TGTGCCAGCAGCTTAGACGGCAACTATGGCTACACCTTC. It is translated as CASSLDGNYGYTF. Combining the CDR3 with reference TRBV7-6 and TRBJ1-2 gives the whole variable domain GAGVSQSPRYKVTKRGQDVALRCDPISGHVSLYWYRQALGQGPEFLTYFNYEAQQDKSGLPNDRFSAERPEGSISTLTIQRTEQRDSAMYRCASSLDGNYGYTFGSGTRLTVV.